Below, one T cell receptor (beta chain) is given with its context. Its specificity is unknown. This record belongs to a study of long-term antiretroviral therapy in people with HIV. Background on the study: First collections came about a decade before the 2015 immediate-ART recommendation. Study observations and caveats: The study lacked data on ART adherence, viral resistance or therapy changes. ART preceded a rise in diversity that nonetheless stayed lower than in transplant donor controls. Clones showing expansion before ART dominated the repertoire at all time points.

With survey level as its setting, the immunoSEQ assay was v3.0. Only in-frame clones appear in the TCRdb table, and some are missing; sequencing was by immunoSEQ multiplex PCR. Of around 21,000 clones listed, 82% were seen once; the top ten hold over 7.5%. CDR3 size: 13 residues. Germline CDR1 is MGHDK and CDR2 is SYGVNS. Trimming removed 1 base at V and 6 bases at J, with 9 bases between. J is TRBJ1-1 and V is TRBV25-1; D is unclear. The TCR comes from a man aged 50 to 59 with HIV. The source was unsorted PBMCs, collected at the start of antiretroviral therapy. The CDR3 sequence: CASSESEGSEAFF. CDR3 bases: TGTGCCAGCAGTGAATCCGAAGGGTCTGAAGCTTTCTTT.